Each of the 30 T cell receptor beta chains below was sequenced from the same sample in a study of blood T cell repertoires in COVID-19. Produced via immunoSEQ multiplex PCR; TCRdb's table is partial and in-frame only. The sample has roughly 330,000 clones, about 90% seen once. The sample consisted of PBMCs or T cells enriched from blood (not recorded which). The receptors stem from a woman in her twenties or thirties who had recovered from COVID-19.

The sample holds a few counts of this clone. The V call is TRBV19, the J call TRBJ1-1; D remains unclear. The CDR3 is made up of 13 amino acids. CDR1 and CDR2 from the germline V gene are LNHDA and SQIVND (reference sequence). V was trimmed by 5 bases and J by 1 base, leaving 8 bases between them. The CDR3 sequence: CASSALENTEAFF. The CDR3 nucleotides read TGTGCCAGTAGTGCCTTAGAGAACACTGAAGCTTTCTTT.

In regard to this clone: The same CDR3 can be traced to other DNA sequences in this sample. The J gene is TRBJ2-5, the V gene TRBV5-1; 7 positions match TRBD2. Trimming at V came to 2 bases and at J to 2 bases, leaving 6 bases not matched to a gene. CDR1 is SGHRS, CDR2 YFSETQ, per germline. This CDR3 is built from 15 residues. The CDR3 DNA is TGCGCCAGCAGCTTAATTACCGGGGGGCAAGAGACCCAGTACTTC. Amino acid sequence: CASSLITGGQETQYF.

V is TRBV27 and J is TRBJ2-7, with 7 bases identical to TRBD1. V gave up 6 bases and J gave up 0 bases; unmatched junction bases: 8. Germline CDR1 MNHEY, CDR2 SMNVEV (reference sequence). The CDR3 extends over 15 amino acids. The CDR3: CASSSHRDSSYEQYF. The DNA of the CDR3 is TGTGCCAGCAGCAGCCACCGGGACAGCTCCTACGAGCAGTACTTC.

Written as DNA, the CDR3 is TGTGCCAGCAGCCTGGCGGGACAGGGGGGAAGGGGCTACACCTTC. It specifies CASSLAGQGGRGYTF. The chain recombines TRBV7-9 with TRBJ1-2; 11 bases agree with TRBD1. The V and J ends lost 5 bases and 8 bases, in that order; junction bases with no gene match: 10. This CDR3 contains 15 residues. Germline V gene data show CDR1 as SEHNR and CDR2 as FQNEAQ (reference sequence). Combining the CDR3 with reference TRBV7-9 and TRBJ1-2 gives the whole variable domain DTGVSQNPRHKITKRGQNVTFRCDPISEHNRLYWYRQTLGQGPEFLTYFQNEAQLEKSRLLSDRFSAERPKGSFSTLEIQRTEQGDSAMYLCASSLAGQGGRGYTFGSGTRLTVV.

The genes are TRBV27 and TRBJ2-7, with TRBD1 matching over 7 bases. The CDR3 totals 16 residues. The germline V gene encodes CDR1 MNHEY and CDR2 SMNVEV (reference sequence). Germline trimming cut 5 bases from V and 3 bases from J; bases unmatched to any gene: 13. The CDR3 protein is CASSSWDSQGDYEQYF. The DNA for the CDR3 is TGTGCCAGCAGTAGTTGGGACAGCCAAGGAGACTACGAGCAGTACTTC.

CDR3 in DNA: TGTGCCAGCAGCGTTGGGGGGACAGGCAAGGATGCCGGCTACACCTTC. As protein: CASSVGGTGKDAGYTF. This chain connects TRBV5-4 to TRBJ1-2, with 8 bases matching TRBD1. The CDR3 totals 16 residues. The junction had 16 bases not matched to a gene; V was cut back by 4 bases and J by 8 bases. The V gene's germline CDR1 is SGHNT and CDR2 YYREEE (reference sequence).

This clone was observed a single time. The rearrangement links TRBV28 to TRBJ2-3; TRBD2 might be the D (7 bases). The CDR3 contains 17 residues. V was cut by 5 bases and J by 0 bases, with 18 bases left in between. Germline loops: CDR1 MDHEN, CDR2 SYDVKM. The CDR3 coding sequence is TGTGCCAGCAGTCCCCCTGCCGGGGGGCCTAGCACAGATACGCAGTATTTT. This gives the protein CASSPPAGGPSTDTQYF.

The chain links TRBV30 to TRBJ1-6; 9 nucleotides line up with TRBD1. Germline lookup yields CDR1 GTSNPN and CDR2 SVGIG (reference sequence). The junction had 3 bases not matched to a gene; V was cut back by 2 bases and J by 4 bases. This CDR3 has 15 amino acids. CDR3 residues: CAWSLQGAYNSPLHF. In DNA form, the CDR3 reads TGTGCCTGGAGTTTACAGGGGGCGTATAATTCACCCCTCCACTTT.

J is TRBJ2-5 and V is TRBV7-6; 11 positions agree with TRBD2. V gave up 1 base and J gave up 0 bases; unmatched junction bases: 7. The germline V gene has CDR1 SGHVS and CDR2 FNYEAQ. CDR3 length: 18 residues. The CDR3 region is CASSLEVAGGLYQETQYF. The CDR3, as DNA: TGTGCCAGCAGCTTAGAGGTAGCGGGGGGGCTGTACCAAGAGACCCAGTACTTC.

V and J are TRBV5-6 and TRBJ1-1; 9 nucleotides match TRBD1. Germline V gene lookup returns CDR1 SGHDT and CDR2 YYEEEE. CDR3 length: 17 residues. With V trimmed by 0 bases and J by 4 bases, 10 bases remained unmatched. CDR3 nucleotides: TGTGCCAGCAGCTTGGAGGGACAGGGTCTTAGGGGCACTGAAGCTTTCTTT. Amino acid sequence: CASSLEGQGLRGTEAFF.

The CDR3 reads CAWSVSSTDTQYF. CDR3 nucleotide sequence: TGTGCCTGGAGTGTATCTAGCACAGATACGCAGTATTTT. The chain links TRBV30 to TRBJ2-3; no firm D call. The CDR3 loop spans 13 amino acids. Deletions cut 0 bases from V and 0 bases from J, with 4 bases between. Looked up from germline, CDR1 is GTSNPN and CDR2 is SVGIG (reference sequence).

The CDR3 DNA follows: TGTGCCAGCAGTTACGGCGGGGGCGCACATACGCAGTATTTT. Translated, it gives CASSYGGGAHTQYF. V usage is TRBV6-5 and J usage is TRBJ2-3, with D possibly being TRBD2 (7 bases). The CDR3 spans 14 residues. V was clipped by 2 bases and J by 7 bases, with 13 bases between them. CDR1 and CDR2 from the germline V gene are MNHEY and SVGAGI.

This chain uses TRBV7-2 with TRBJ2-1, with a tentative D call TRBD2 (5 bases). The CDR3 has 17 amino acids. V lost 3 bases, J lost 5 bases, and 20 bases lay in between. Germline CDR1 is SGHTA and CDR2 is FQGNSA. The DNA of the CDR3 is TGTGCCAGCAGCTTGGAGGTTAGCTCTCCCCCGCACAATGAGCAGTTCTTC. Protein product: CASSLEVSSPPHNEQFF.

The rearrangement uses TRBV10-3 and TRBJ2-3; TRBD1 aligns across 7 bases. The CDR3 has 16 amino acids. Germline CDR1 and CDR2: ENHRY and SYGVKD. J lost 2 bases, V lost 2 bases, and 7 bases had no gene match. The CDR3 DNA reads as TGTGCCATCAGTGAGACGGACAGGAGACACACAGATACGCAGTATTTT. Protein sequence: CAISETDRRHTDTQYF.

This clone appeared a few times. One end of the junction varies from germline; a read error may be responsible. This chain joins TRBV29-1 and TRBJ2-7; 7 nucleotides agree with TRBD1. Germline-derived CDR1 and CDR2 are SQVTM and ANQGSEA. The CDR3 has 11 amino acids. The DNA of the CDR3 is TGCAGCGTTGAAGATGGGGGACAGAGGGACTTC. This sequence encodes CSVEDGGQRDF.

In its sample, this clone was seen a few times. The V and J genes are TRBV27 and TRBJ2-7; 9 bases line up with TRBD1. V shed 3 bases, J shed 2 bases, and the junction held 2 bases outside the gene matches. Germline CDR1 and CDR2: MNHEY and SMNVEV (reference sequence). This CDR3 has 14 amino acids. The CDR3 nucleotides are TGTGCCAGCAGTTTCGGGACAGGGACCTACGAGCAGTACTTC. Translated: CASSFGTGTYEQYF.

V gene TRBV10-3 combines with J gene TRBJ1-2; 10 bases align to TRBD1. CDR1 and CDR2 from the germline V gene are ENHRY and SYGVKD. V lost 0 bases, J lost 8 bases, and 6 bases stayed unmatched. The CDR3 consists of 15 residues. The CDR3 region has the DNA TGTGCCATCAGTGAGTCCCGGGACAGGGGTAACGGCTACACCTTC. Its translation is CAISESRDRGNGYTF.

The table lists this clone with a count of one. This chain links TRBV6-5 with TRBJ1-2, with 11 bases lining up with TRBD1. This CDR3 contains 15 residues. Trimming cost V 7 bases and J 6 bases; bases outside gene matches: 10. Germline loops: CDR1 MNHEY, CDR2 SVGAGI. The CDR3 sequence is CASTHRDRGLDGYTF. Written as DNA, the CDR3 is TGTGCCAGCACTCACCGGGACAGGGGGTTAGATGGCTACACCTTC.

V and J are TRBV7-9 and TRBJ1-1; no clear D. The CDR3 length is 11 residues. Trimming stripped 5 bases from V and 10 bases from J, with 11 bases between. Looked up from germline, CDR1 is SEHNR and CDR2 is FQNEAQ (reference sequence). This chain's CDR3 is CASSPREAAFF. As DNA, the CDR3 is TGTGCCAGCAGCCCCCGGGAGGCAGCTTTCTTT.

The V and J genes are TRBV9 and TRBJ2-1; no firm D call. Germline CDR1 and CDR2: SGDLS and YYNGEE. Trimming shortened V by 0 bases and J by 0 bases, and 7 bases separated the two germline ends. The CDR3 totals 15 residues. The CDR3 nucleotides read TGTGCCAGCAGCGTAGCGGTTAACTCCTACAATGAGCAGTTCTTC. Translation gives CASSVAVNSYNEQFF.

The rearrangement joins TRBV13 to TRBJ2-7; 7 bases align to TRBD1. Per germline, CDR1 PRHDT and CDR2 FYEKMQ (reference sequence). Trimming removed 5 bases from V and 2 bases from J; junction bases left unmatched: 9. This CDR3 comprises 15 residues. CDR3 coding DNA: TGTGCCAGCAGCCGTAAACAGGGGTCTACCTACGAGCAGTACTTC. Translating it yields CASSRKQGSTYEQYF.

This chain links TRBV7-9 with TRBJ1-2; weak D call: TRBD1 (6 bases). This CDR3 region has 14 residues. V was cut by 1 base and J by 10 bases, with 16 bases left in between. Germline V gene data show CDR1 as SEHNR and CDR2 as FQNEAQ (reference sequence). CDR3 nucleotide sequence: TGTGCCAGCAGCTTAGACATGGCAGGGGAAAACTACACCTTC. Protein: CASSLDMAGENYTF.

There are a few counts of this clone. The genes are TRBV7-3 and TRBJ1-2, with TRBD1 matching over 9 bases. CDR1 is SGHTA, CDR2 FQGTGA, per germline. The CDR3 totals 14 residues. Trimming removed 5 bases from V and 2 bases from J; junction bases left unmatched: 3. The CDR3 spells CASSLGQGNYGYTF. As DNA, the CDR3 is TGTGCCAGCAGCCTTGGACAGGGGAACTATGGCTACACCTTC. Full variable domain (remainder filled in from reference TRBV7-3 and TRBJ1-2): GAGVSQTPSNKVTEKGKYVELRCDPISGHTALYWYRQSLGQGPEFLIYFQGTGAADDSGLPNDRFFAVRPEGSVSTLKIQRTERGDSAVYLCASSLGQGNYGYTFGSGTRLTVV.

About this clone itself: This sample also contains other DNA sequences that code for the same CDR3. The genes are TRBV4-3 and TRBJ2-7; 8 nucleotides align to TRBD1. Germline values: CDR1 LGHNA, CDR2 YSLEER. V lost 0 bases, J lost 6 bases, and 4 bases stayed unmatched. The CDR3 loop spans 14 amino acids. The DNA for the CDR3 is TGCGCCAGCAGCCAAGACCGGACAGGGCGCGAGCAGTACTTC. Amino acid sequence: CASSQDRTGREQYF.

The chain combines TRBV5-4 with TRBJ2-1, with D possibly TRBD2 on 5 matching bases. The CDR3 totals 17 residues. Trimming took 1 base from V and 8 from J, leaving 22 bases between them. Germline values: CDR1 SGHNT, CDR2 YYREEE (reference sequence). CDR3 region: CASSLPDSFDGNDEQFF. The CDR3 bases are TGTGCCAGCAGCTTGCCGGACTCGTTCGATGGGAACGATGAGCAGTTCTTC. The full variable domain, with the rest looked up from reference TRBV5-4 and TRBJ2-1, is ETGVTQSPTHLIKTRGQQVTLRCSSQSGHNTVSWYQQALGQGPQFIFQYYREEENGRGNFPPRFSGLQFPNYSSELNVNALELDDSALYLCASSLPDSFDGNDEQFFGPGTRLTVL.

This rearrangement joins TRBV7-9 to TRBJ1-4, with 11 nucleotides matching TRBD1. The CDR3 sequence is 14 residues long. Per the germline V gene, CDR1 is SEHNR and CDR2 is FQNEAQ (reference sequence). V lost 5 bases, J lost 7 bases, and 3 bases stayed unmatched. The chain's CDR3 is CASSRDRGSEKLFF. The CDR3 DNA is TGTGCCAGCAGCCGGGACAGGGGGAGTGAAAAACTGTTTTTT.

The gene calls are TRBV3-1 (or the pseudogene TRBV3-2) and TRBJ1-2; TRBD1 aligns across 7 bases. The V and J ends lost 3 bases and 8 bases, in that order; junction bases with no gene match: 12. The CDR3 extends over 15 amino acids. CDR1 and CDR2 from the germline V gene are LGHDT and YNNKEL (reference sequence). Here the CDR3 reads CASSHPPGAGGGYTF. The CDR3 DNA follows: TGTGCCAGCAGCCACCCCCCCGGGGCAGGGGGAGGCTACACCTTC.

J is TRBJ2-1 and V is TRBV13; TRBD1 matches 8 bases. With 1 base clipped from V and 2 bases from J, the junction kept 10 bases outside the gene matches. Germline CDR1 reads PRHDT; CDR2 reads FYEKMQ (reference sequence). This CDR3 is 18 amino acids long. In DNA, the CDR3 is TGTGCCAGCAGCTTAGATTCCGGACAGGGAAGGGCCTACAATGAGCAGTTCTTC. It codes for CASSLDSGQGRAYNEQFF.

CDR3 sequence reads: CASSPGVAGTYEQYF. The CDR3 DNA reads as TGTGCCAGCAGTCCCGGAGTAGCGGGGACCTACGAGCAGTACTTC. The chain recombines TRBV28 with TRBJ2-7; 8 bases line up with TRBD2. Germline assignment: CDR1 MDHEN and CDR2 SYDVKM. There are 15 residues in the CDR3. Germline trimming cut 5 bases from V and 2 bases from J; bases unmatched to any gene: 8.

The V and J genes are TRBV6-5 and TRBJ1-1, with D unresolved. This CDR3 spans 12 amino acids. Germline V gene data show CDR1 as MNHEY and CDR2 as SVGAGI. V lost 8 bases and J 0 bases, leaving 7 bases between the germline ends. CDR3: CASGTMNTEAFF. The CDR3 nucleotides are TGTGCCAGCGGCACTATGAACACTGAAGCTTTCTTT.